This T cell receptor beta chain emerged from a study of human T cells and chemical hapten exposure. The table lists this clonotype with a few counts. The antigen is not known. Methods used by the authors: The number of TCRs in each sample had a median of approximately 96,000 and spanned roughly 23,224 to 750,000. From the RACE reads, TCRdb called clonotypes with MiXCR, one entry per CDR3 protein. What appears here as the V and J calls and clone size reflects TCRdb's work, not the paper's. Of approximately 50,000 distinct CDR3 sequences in the sample, 8.5% to 10% were seen once. Time point reported: pre-sensitization, week 0. Documented treatment: therapeutic diphenylcyclopropenone sensitization with weekly scalp DPC. RNA extraction used unfractionated whole blood as the source of total RNA. Study-wide points: Healthy people's immune response may differ from that of the donors, who had alopecia. Relative to control repertoires, expanded TCRs gave rise to significantly more large CDR3 similarity clusters. Patch test scores rose with PT1 expanded TCR counts, a positive correlation.

The sample here was whole blood, taken in connection with sensitization to the hapten diphenylcyclopropenone (DPC). This TCR was sampled from a woman aged 25 to 39 with alopecia areata. Some clones in this sample may be carry-over from other donors' samples.

CDR3 loop: CASSLQGTGHEQYF. The CDR3 region has the DNA TGTGCCAGCAGCCTACAGGGAACCGGCCACGAGCAGTACTTC. The genes are TRBV2 and TRBJ2-7, with a tentative D call TRBD1 (6 bases). Trimming removed 6 bases at V and 5 bases at J, with 17 bases between. The CDR3 totals 14 residues. Germline V gene sequence: CDR1 SNHLY, CDR2 FYNNEI. The complete variable domain, with remaining parts taken from reference TRBV2 and TRBJ2-7, reads EPEVTQTPSHQVTQMGQEVILRCVPISNHLYFYWYRQILGQKVEFLVSFYNNEISEKSEIFDDQFSVERPDGSNFTLKIRSTKLEDSAMYFCASSLQGTGHEQYFGPGTRLTVT.